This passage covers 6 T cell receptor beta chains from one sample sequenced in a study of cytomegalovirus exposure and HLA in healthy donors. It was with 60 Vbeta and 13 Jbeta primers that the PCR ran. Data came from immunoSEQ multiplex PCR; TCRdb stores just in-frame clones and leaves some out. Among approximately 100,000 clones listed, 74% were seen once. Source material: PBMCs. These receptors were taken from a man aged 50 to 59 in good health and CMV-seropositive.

The CDR3 DNA reads as TGTGCCAGCAGCTTGTTCCCGGGACTAGCGGGGGGCTTTCAAGAGACCCAGTACTTC. Protein sequence: CASSLFPGLAGGFQETQYF. V and J are TRBV11-2 and TRBJ2-5; 15 bases are a match to TRBD2. The CDR3 has 19 amino acids. J lost 2 bases, V lost 3 bases, and 10 bases had no gene match. Germline-derived CDR1 and CDR2 are SGHAT and FQNNGV.

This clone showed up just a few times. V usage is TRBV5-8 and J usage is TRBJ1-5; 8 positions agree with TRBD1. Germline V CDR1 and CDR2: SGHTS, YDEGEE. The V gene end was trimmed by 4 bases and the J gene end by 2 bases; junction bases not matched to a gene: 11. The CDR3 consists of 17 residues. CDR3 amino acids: CASSHRTGRVGNQPQHF. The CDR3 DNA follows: TGTGCCAGCAGCCACCGGACAGGGAGGGTGGGCAATCAGCCCCAGCATTTT.

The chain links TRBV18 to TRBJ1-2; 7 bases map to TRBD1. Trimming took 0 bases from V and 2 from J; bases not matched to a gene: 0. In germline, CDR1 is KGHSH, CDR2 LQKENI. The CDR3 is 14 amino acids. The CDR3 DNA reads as TGTGCCAGCTCACCACCGACAGGGAACTATGGCTACACCTTC. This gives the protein CASSPPTGNYGYTF.

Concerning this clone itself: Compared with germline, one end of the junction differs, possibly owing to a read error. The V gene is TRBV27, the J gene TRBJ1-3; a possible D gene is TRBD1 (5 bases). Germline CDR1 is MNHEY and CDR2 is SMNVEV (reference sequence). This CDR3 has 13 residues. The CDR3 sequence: CATRGNGGNTIYF. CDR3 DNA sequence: TGCGCGACTCGGGGGAATGGTGGAAACACCATATATTTT.

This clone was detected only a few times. The CDR3 DNA follows: TGCAGCGTGCCCGACCCGGGTTCTAATGAAAAACTGTTTTTT. Translation: CSVPDPGSNEKLFF. V gene TRBV29-1 combines with J gene TRBJ1-4; D not resolved. V lost 6 bases to trimming and J lost 3 bases, with 14 bases between them. CDR3 length: 14 amino acids. Per the germline V gene, CDR1 is SQVTM and CDR2 is ANQGSEA.

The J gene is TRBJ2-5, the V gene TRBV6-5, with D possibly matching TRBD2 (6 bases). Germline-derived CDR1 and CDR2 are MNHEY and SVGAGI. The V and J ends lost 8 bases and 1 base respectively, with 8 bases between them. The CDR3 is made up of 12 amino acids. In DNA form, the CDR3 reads TGTGCCAGCGGGAGGATCCAAGAGACCCAGTACTTC. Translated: CASGRIQETQYF.